The 20 T cell receptor beta chains listed next were all sequenced from one sample in a study of Graves' ophthalmopathy and Graves' hyperthyroidism. Amplification of the TCR beta CDR3 regions used RNA transcripts (as template). The authors performed first-round RT-PCR with HTBI primers and then a second-round multiplex PCR. TCRdb ran MiXCR on the multiplex PCR reads and lists one entry per CDR3 protein. Altogether some 47,000 distinct CDR3 sequences are present, around 45% being singletons, with the ten largest covering 23%. Sample: peripheral blood. Receptors were obtained from an adult man with Graves' ophthalmopathy.

This chain connects TRBV15 to TRBJ2-3; maybe TRBD2 (7 bases). V shed 5 bases and J shed 11 bases, with 20 bases lying between them. CDR1 is LNHNV, CDR2 YYDKDF, per germline (reference sequence). This CDR3 has 14 residues. The chain's CDR3 is CATSAKRGGNEQYF. The DNA for the CDR3 is TGTGCCACCAGCGCAAAGAGGGGGGGGAATGAGCAGTATTTT.

The chain joins TRBV2 to TRBJ2-3; the D is unclear. This CDR3 spans 15 amino acids. The germline V gene has CDR1 SNHLY and CDR2 FYNNEI. V lost 6 bases, J lost 0 bases, and 13 bases lay in between. The CDR3 spells CASRRGRSSTDTQYF. The DNA of the CDR3 is TGTGCCAGCAGACGCGGTCGTAGTAGCACAGATACGCAGTATTTT.

For this clonotype: The junction shows a germline mismatch at one end, possibly a read error. CDR3 in amino acids: CASSDRLRSSEQYF. As DNA, the CDR3 is TGCGCCAGCAGTGATCGGCTAAGGTCCTCCGAGCAGTACTTC. This sequence joins TRBV10-1 and TRBJ2-7; no clear D gene. Germline CDR1 is WNHNN and CDR2 is SYGVQD (reference sequence). The CDR3 is made up of 14 amino acids.

This clonotype was observed once. The CDR3 sequence: CASSTRGRGTYEQYF. In DNA form, the CDR3 reads TGTGCCAGCAGTACCCGGGGACGGGGAACCTACGAGCAGTACTTC. This chain connects TRBV9 to TRBJ2-7, with D tentatively TRBD1 or TRBD2 (5 bases each). Germline CDR1 reads SGDLS; CDR2 reads YYNGEE. Deletions cut 5 bases from V and 2 bases from J, with 17 bases between. The CDR3 length is 15 residues.

This rearrangement joins TRBV20-1 to TRBJ2-5; D ambiguous. Germline CDR1 reads DFQATT; CDR2 reads SNEGSKA (reference sequence). CDR3 length equals 11 residues. Between the trimmed V and J ends, which lost 8 bases and 2 bases, there was a span of 9 bases. CDR3 sequence: CSPPRQETQYF. DNA for the CDR3: TGCAGTCCTCCACGTCAAGAGACCCAGTACTTC.

As concerns this clonotype: The CDR3 ends on some other residue instead of the conserved phenylalanine or tryptophan, so this is likely a read error. J is TRBJ1-1 and V is TRBV20-1; D gene unclear. Germline V lookup: CDR1 DFQATT, CDR2 SNEGSKA (reference sequence). The CDR3 is 11 amino acids. Here the CDR3 reads CSAMVNTDAFY. Here the CDR3 DNA reads TGCAGTGCTATGGTGAACACTGATGCTTTCTAT.

Notes on this clonotype: The CDR3 ends on some other residue instead of the conserved phenylalanine or tryptophan, so this is likely a read error. This rearrangement joins TRBV3-1 to TRBJ2-2; D gene unclear. CDR1 and CDR2 (germline): LGHDT, YNNKEL (reference sequence). V was pared by 5 bases and J by 4 bases, with 26 bases between. This CDR3 region has 19 residues. The CDR3 bases are TGTGCCAGCAGCTCAAGCGTCGAACCTCAGGAACCGTTCACCGGGGAGCTGTTTTCT. Protein product: CASSSSVEPQEPFTGELFS.

This clonotype was seen many times. The chain combines TRBV24-1 with TRBJ2-3, with TRBD1 identical over 10 bases. The V gene end was trimmed by 7 bases and the J gene end by 2 bases; junction bases not matched to a gene: 17. Germline CDR1 reads KGHDR; CDR2 reads SFDVKD. The CDR3 is made up of 19 amino acids. CDR3 protein: CATSQEPGQGPPYTDTQYF. CDR3 coding DNA: TGTGCCACCAGCCAAGAACCGGGACAGGGGCCGCCCTACACAGATACGCAGTATTTT.

This chain joins TRBV5-6 and TRBJ2-5; 9 nucleotides align to TRBD2. The CDR3 runs 14 residues. The V segment lost 4 bases and the J segment 4 bases; nucleotides outside the gene matches: 5. Germline-derived CDR1 and CDR2 are SGHDT and YYEEEE. CDR3 residues: CASSPGTSRETQYF. The DNA of the CDR3 is TGTGCCAGCAGCCCGGGGACTAGCCGAGAGACCCAGTACTTC.

Points on this clonotype: Because the CDR3's place on the DNA is in doubt, the DNA is left out and the CDR3 is given as listed by TCRdb. The chain is built from TRBV9 and TRBJ2-1; the table's D gene call, TRBD1, was not cross checked with the DNA. The germline CDR1 and CDR2 sequences are SGDLS and YYNGEE. The CDR3 has 12 residues if both end residues are counted. The CDR3 loop is CASSVAWGALFF.

About this clonotype itself: A junction end diverges from the germline sequence, so it may reflect a read error. The rearrangement links TRBV6-1 to TRBJ1-2, with D perhaps TRBD1 (5 bases). The CDR3 sequence is 12 residues long. The germline CDR1 and CDR2 sequences are MNHNS and SASEGT. The chain's CDR3 is CDSSLPGEGYTF. The CDR3, as DNA: TGTGACAGCAGTTTGCCGGGGGAGGGCTACACCTTC.

J is TRBJ2-7 and V is TRBV29-1; 10 nucleotides match TRBD1. This CDR3 is 13 amino acids long. J gave up 6 bases and V 7 bases, and 9 bases lay outside the gene matches. The germline V gene has CDR1 SQVTM and CDR2 ANQGSEA. CDR3 sequence: CSASGTGDAEQYF. CDR3 sequence (DNA): TGCAGCGCCTCCGGGACAGGGGATGCCGAGCAGTACTTC.

The chain uses TRBV10-3 and TRBJ2-5, with 12 bases matching TRBD2. Trimming at V came to 0 bases and at J to 5 bases, leaving 10 bases not matched to a gene. The CDR3 length is 18 residues. Germline V CDR1 and CDR2: ENHRY, SYGVKD. CDR3 sequence reads: CAISESRLAGVGGETQYF. CDR3 in DNA: TGTGCCATCAGTGAGTCGCGACTAGCGGGAGTAGGAGGGGAGACCCAGTACTTC.

CDR3 sequence (DNA): TGTGCCAGCAGCATCGCTAGCGGGCGTACAGATACGCAGTATTTT. This codes for CASSIASGRTDTQYF. This rearrangement joins TRBV5-4 to TRBJ2-3, with 8 bases that match TRBD2. This CDR3 comprises 15 residues. CDR1 is SGHNT, CDR2 YYREEE, per germline (reference sequence). Losses at the gene ends were 4 bases for V and 3 bases for J; bases not matched to a gene: 7.

The chain links TRBV10-3 to TRBJ1-1, with D uncertain. The V and J ends lost 0 bases and 2 bases respectively, with 10 bases between them. The CDR3 has 15 residues. The germline V gene encodes CDR1 ENHRY and CDR2 SYGVKD. The CDR3: CAISESWGGNTEAFF. The CDR3 nucleotides read TGTGCCATCAGTGAGTCCTGGGGAGGAAACACTGAAGCTTTCTTT.

This rearrangement joins TRBV19 to TRBJ2-7, with D perhaps being TRBD1 or TRBD2 (5 bases each). Trimming cost V 9 bases and J 3 bases, with 18 bases left between them. In germline, CDR1 is LNHDA, CDR2 SQIVND (reference sequence). CDR3 length: 14 amino acids. The CDR3 nucleotides read TGTGCCAGCGGAACCGGGGCCCCTGACTACGAGCAGTACTTC. It translates to CASGTGAPDYEQYF.

The genes are TRBV7-2 and TRBJ2-7; D gene unclear. The CDR3 runs 16 residues. Trimming shortened V by 5 bases and J by 2 bases, and 19 bases separated the two germline ends. From germline, CDR1 is SGHTA and CDR2 FQGNSA. CDR3 sequence (DNA): TGTGCCAGCAGCCGAGACGGCACAGCATATGCCTACGAGCAGTACTTC. It is translated as CASSRDGTAYAYEQYF.

The chain recombines TRBV7-3 with TRBJ2-2; a weak D match, TRBD1 (5 bases). The CDR3 has 18 amino acids. V was cut by 2 bases and J by 5 bases, with 21 bases left in between. Germline assignment: CDR1 SGHTA and CDR2 FQGTGA. The CDR3 coding sequence is TGTGCCAGCAGCTTAGATCGGTTGGGGCAGACGGATACCGGGGAGCTGTTTTTT. Translated: CASSLDRLGQTDTGELFF.

Concerning this clonotype: A clone one base away is much larger, so this may be a read error. The chain uses TRBV27 and TRBJ2-2; 9 bases map to TRBD2. This CDR3 has 14 residues. Germline CDR1 reads MNHEY; CDR2 reads SMNVEV (reference sequence). As DNA, the CDR3 is TGTGCCAGCAGTTTAGCTAGCGGGACCGGGGAGCGGTTTTTT. Translated, it gives CASSLASGTGERFF.

This clonotype was recorded only once. The V and J genes are TRBV10-1 and TRBJ2-1; 8 nucleotides align to TRBD2. V gave up 4 bases and J gave up 10 bases; unmatched junction bases: 0. This CDR3 comprises 11 residues. Germline-derived CDR1 and CDR2 are WNHNN and SYGVQD (reference sequence). The CDR3 is CASSASGEQFF. CDR3 bases: TGCGCCAGCAGTGCTAGCGGGGAGCAGTTCTTC.